This TCR beta chain was retrieved from a study of blood T cell repertoires in COVID-19 (dated by TCRdb to between 2020 and 2021). Looking at the study overall: Samples covering the acute and convalescent phases of COVID-19 were provided by collaborators in the United States, Italy and Spain. The prospective study material was composed of cDNA or gDNA derived from T cells, B-cell-depleted T cells, or PBMCs. Deeply sampled blood TCRbeta repertoires from subjects exposed to, actively infected with, or recovered from COVID-19 were included in the dataset. The repertoires were released in a freely available public database meant as a resource for research on the immune response to SARS-CoV-2. The samples were drawn from two sources: the first 160 participants of the ongoing ImmuneRACE study, and some 1,300 subjects contributed by 6 global collaborators. A de-identified subject ID, COVID-19 status, age in years and sex were almost always included in the sample metadata. HLA class I and class II types, where available, came from metadata supplied by the sample provider rather than from assay-based typing.

The CDR3, from cysteine to phenylalanine, totals 16 residues. Of the read, only the CDR3 DNA is kept; its 48 bases are in frame from base 1. Sequences SGHVS (CDR1) and FQNEAQ (CDR2) are obtained from the germline V gene. Relative to germline, V is 0 bases shorter and J is 6 bases shorter, with 15 bases between their ends. Note on this clone: Its specific antigen is unknown. Base qualities are not at hand, and no much larger clone is one base apart.

Whole blood was collected in K2EDTA tubes by collaborating institutions according to the institutions' own protocols. Collaborator samples were shipped for TCRbeta analysis as frozen whole blood, isolated PBMCs, or DNA extracted from either sample type. Overall study results and their limits: Clinical and demographic metadata were provided uncurated, with the amount varying by source and participant.

TCRbeta CDR3 regions were amplified from genomic DNA using the immunoSEQ Assay, a bias-controlled multiplex PCR. Per the original workflow: The number of nucleated cells in each sample was estimated from the amplification of reference gene primers within the assay. To quantify the absolute abundance of each unique TCRbeta CDR3 rearrangement, sequence reads were collapsed and filtered. Productive Simpson clonality was computed per sample as the square root of Simpson's diversity index over productive rearrangements. Not all clones reach the TCRdb copy of this immuneACCESS table, which keeps in-frame sequences only. Checked studies attribute under half of the gap to unresolved V genes and leave the rest unexplained. The V and J calls and clone size were taken over from that table, and D and trimming were inferred from the DNA. This sample has about 110,000 clones in its table, and 71% of those were observed once. The top ten hold 0.8% to 1% of the sample.

The sequencing sample was made of peripheral blood. This TCR was recovered from a human donor with acute or convalescent COVID-19. The donor label of this sample is uncertain. Recombination linked TRBV7-8 to TRBJ1-5, with the D gene uncertain. The DNA sequence is as follows: TGTGCCAGCAGCTTAGCGGGTAGCTCTCCCGGTCAGCCCCAGCATTTT. Translated, this is CASSLAGSSPGQPQHF.